This T cell receptor (beta chain) was found in a study of T-cell memory formation after mild COVID-19. As for the study in general: TCR clusters showed largely donor specificity. Study results and caveats: A subset of responding clones appeared in pre-infection memory, suggesting cross-reactive memory joined.

CDR1 is SGHRS and CDR2 is YFSETQ in the germline V gene. This CDR3 region has 14 residues. V was cut by 4 bases and J by 6 bases, with 16 bases left in between. This clonotype came up a few times. Antigen: not known. TCRdb used MiXCR to reprocess the 5' RACE reads, holding one entry per CDR3 protein. The sample has 450,000 or so distinct CDR3 sequences, approximately 23% seen once. The chain uses TRBV5-1 and TRBJ1-1, with D perhaps matching TRBD1 (6 bases). Input material: PBMCs or a T cell subset sorted from them (not recorded which). The source of this sequence is an adult woman who had mild COVID-19 (a few samples of this study predate the infection). Cell type and time point are not known. CDR3 loop: CASSLDSPGSEAFF. The CDR3 DNA reads TGCGCCAGCAGCCTGGACAGTCCGGGTTCTGAAGCTTTCTTT.